This TCR beta chain came from a study of Graves' ophthalmopathy and Graves' hyperthyroidism. This clonotype was detected many times. What supplied the PBMCs was about 9.1 ml of fresh peripheral blood. RNA transcripts were the template, and TCR beta CDR3 regions were amplified from them. Second-round multiplex PCR came after a first-round RT-PCR that employed HTBI primers. Using its own MiXCR run on the multiplex PCR reads, TCRdb lists one record per CDR3 protein. The sample has hundreds of thousands of distinct CDR3 sequences; about 21% are singletons. The TCR was taken from a woman between 18 and 29 years old with stable Graves' hyperthyroidism. The sequencing sample was made of peripheral blood.

CDR3 nucleotides: TGCAGTGCTAGCGTCATACTAGCGGGAGGGCCCTACGAGCAGTACTTC. Translated: CSASVILAGGPYEQYF. J is TRBJ2-7 and V is TRBV20-1, with 13 bases that match TRBD2. This CDR3 region has 16 residues. The J segment lost 2 bases and the V segment lost 3 bases, leaving 7 bases of the junction unmatched. Germline V lookup: CDR1 DFQATT, CDR2 SNEGSKA (reference sequence).